The 14 T cell receptor beta chains presented below share a single source sample, sequenced in a study of blood T cells in healthy people across ages. A second PCR of about 7 to 11 cycles used a sample-barcoded 5' primer and a J-beta primer mix. TCRdb used MiXCR to reprocess the 5' RACE reads, holding one entry per CDR3 protein. This table has roughly 700,000 distinct CDR3 sequences, more than 40% appearing once. The sequenced sample was blood. The receptors were gathered from a woman aged 55-70 years in good health.

The V call is TRBV5-1, the J call TRBJ2-1; D possibly corresponds to TRBD1 (6 bases). The assigned J gene may be wrong: the sequence end matches TRBJ2-7 better. The V gene's germline CDR1 is SGHRS and CDR2 YFSETQ. The CDR3 covers 15 residues. CDR3 residues: CASRTGHPTYNEQYF. The CDR3 DNA follows: TGCGCCAGCAGAACGGGACACCCGACTTACAATGAGCAGTACTTC.

The chain couples TRBV3-1 to TRBJ2-3, with 7 nucleotides matching TRBD2. The CDR3 sequence is 17 residues long. CDR1 and CDR2 (germline): LGHDT, YNNKEL (reference sequence). V lost 3 bases to trimming and J lost 2 bases; unmatched junction nucleotides: 11. The CDR3: CASSHAVAGVFTDTQYF. CDR3 coding DNA: TGTGCCAGCAGCCACGCCGTCGCGGGAGTTTTCACAGATACGCAGTATTTT.

The chain recombines TRBV7-2 with TRBJ2-7; D could derive from TRBD1 or TRBD2 (5 bases each). The CDR3 contains 15 residues. Trimming took 5 bases from V and 0 from J, leaving 14 bases between them. Germline-derived CDR1 and CDR2 are SGHTA and FQGNSA. As DNA, the CDR3 is TGTGCCAGCAGCCGTTCCGGGACGGCCTCCTACGAGCAGTACTTC. Translating it yields CASSRSGTASYEQYF.

The chain recombines TRBV18 with TRBJ2-3; D unresolved. CDR1 KGHSH and CDR2 LQKENI come from the germline V gene. V lost 3 bases and J lost 5, with 21 bases in between. The CDR3 runs to 17 residues. The CDR3 bases are TGTGCCAGCTCACCCGAGCCAGCCTTTAACGCATTAGATACGCAGTATTTT. Protein: CASSPEPAFNALDTQYF.

This chain uses TRBV20-1 with TRBJ2-2, with 7 bases lining up with TRBD2. CDR3 size: 14 residues. The V gene's germline CDR1 is DFQATT and CDR2 SNEGSKA (reference sequence). Trimming removed 4 bases from V and 4 bases from J; junction bases left unmatched: 6. The CDR3 bases are TGCAGTGCTAATGGGGGGAGGGCCACCGGGGAGCTGTTTTTT. Protein product: CSANGGRATGELFF.

This clonotype was counted between two and nine times. The CDR3 DNA reads as TGCAGTGGGTCCGGGGGGTCCTACAATGAGCAGTACTTC. Protein product: CSGSGGSYNEQYF. The chain combines TRBV20-1 with TRBJ2-1, with TRBD2 matching 7 bases. The end of the DNA aligns better with TRBJ2-7, so the J call may be wrong. Germline assignment: CDR1 DFQATT and CDR2 SNEGSKA (reference sequence). The CDR3 runs to 13 residues.

The chain joins TRBV27 to TRBJ2-4, with 11 bases identical to TRBD2. The end of the DNA fits TRBJ2-7 better, so the J call may be wrong. Germline CDR1 and CDR2: MNHEY and SMNVEV (reference sequence). The CDR3 length is 17 residues. CDR3 nucleotides: TGTGCCAGCAGTTCTCTGACTAGCGGGAAGGGATTCTACGAGCAGTACTTC. This codes for CASSSLTSGKGFYEQYF.

The J gene is TRBJ1-2, the V gene TRBV12-3 or TRBV12-4, with TRBD1 matching over 10 bases. The CDR3 is 18 residues long. V shed 5 bases, J shed 7 bases, and the junction held 19 bases outside the gene matches. The CDR3 region has the DNA TGTGCCAGCAGTCCCGAACACTTTCCGGGACAGGGGCAAAGTGGCTACACCTTC. Its translation is CASSPEHFPGQGQSGYTF.

As concerns this clonotype: At one of its ends the junction is not consistent with the germline gene, which may arise from a read error. The chain links TRBV28 to TRBJ2-1; 7 nucleotides align to TRBD2. Germline assignment: CDR1 MDHEN and CDR2 SYDVKM. The CDR3 length is 17 residues. CDR3 nucleotide sequence: TGTGCCAGCAGTTTGGGGGGTCGGGGGGAATCCCTAGGTGAGCAGGTCTTC. Translating it yields CASSLGGRGESLGEQVF.

The rearrangement links TRBV7-2 to TRBJ2-7; no clear D. From germline, CDR1 is SGHTA and CDR2 FQGNSA. The CDR3 length is 14 residues. Trimming removed 0 bases at V and 7 bases at J, with 13 bases between. The DNA of the CDR3 is TGTGCCAGCAGCTTAGCTCACTCTTACAATGAGCAGTACTTC. Its protein product is CASSLAHSYNEQYF.

About this clonotype itself: Possible read error: a much larger clone is one base away. The chain is built from TRBV27 and TRBJ2-1; 7 positions agree with TRBD2. CDR3 length: 16 amino acids. V dropped 0 bases and J dropped 8; count of bases not matched to a gene: 10. The germline gives CDR1 MNHEY, CDR2 SMNVEV (reference sequence). In DNA, the CDR3 is TGTGCCAGCAGTTTATCGGGGGAGGGGAGGTACGATGAGCAGTTCTTC. Protein: CASSLSGEGRYDEQFF.

This clonotype has at least ten counts. The rearrangement links TRBV12-3 or TRBV12-4 to TRBJ2-1; possibly TRBD1 or TRBD2 for D (5 bases each). Trimming removed 3 bases from V and 7 bases from J, with 10 bases in between. CDR3 length equals 13 residues. CDR3 protein: CASSFEGQNEQFF. The CDR3 coding sequence is TGTGCCAGCAGTTTCGAGGGGCAGAATGAGCAGTTCTTC.

The J gene is TRBJ2-3, the V gene TRBV12-3 or TRBV12-4; 9 bases line up with TRBD2. This CDR3 contains 16 residues. V was clipped by 4 bases and J by 2 bases; unmatched bases: 7. Written as DNA, the CDR3 is TGTGCCAGCAGTTCTAGGCTAGCGGGGAACACAGATACGCAGTATTTT. Encoded protein: CASSSRLAGNTDTQYF.

This clonotype is a singleton in its sample. This sequence joins TRBV7-6 and TRBJ2-7; D is possibly TRBD2 (5 bases). With 3 bases removed from V and 3 bases from J, the gap between germline ends came to 9 bases. From germline, CDR1 is SGHVS and CDR2 FNYEAQ. This CDR3 is built from 13 residues. The CDR3 DNA follows: TGTGCCAGCAGCTTTGGACGGGACTACGAGCAGTACTTC. As protein: CASSFGRDYEQYF.